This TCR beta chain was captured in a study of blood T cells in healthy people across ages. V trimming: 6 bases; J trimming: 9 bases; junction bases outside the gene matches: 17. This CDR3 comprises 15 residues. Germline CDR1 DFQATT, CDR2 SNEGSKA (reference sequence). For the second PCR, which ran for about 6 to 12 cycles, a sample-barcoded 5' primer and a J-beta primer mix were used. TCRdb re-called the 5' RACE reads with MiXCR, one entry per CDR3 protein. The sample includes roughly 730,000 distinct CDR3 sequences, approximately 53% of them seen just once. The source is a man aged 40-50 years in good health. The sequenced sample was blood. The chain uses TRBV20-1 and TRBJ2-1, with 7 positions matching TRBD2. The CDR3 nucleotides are TGCAGTGCCCCGGTAAGACAAGCGGGATGGGGTGAGCAGTTCTTC. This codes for CSAPVRQAGWGEQFF.